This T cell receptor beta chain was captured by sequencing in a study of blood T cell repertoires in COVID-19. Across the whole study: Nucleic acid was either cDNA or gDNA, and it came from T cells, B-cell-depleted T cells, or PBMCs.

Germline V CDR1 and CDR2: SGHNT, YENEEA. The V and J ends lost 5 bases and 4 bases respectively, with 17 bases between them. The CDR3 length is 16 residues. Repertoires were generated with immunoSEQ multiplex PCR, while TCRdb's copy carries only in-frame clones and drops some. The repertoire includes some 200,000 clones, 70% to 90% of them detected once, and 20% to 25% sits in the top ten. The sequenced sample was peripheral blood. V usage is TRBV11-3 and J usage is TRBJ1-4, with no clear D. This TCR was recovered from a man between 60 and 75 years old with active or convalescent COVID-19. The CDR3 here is CASSLNRRKRNEKLFF. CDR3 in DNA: TGTGCCAGCAGCCTGAACCGACGGAAGCGTAATGAAAAACTGTTTTTT.